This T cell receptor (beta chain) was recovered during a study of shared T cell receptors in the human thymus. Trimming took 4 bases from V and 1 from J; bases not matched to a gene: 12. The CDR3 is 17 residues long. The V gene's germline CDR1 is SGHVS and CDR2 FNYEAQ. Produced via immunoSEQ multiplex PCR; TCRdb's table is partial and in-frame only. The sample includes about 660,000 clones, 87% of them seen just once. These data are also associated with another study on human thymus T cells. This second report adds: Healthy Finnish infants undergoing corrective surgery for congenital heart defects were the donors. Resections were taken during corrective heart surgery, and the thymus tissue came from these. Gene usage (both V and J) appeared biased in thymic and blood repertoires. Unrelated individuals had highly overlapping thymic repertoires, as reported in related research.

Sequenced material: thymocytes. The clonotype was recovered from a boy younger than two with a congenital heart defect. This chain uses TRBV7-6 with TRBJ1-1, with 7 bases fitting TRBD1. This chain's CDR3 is CASSSGNLGQRNTEAFF. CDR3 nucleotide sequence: TGTGCCAGCAGCTCCGGGAATCTGGGACAGAGGAACACTGAAGCTTTCTTT.